This TCR beta chain emerged from a study of cytomegalovirus exposure and HLA in healthy donors. Whole-study context: From 190 million or so T cells, an earlier analysis saw under 140 million unique TCR beta sequences. The study, taken as a whole, reports: Listed as cytomegalovirus-associated were roughly 180 TCR beta chains.

Germline V CDR1 and CDR2: SGHDT, YYEEEE. The CDR3 consists of 17 residues. V was shortened by 4 bases and J by 0 bases, with 18 bases between the two germline ends. The PCR employed 60 Vbeta primers together with 13 Jbeta primers. The protocol was immunoSEQ multiplex PCR, while the TCRdb copy is restricted to in-frame clones and leaves out a portion. This sample has 270,000 or so clones; approximately 91% occur once, and the top ten carry 1.7%. Points on this clone: What it recognizes is unknown.

The TCR sequence derives from a girl aged 2 to 10 in good health and CMV-seronegative. The sequenced sample consisted of PBMCs. The J gene is TRBJ2-3, the V gene TRBV5-6; D perhaps matches TRBD1 (5 bases). The CDR3 DNA reads as TGTGCCAGCAGCCCGTTTCTGACAGACCTTAGCACAGATACGCAGTATTTT. The encoded protein is CASSPFLTDLSTDTQYF.